This note documents a single T cell receptor (beta chain) sequence. What it recognizes is unknown. cDNA reverse transcribed from extracted RNA served as the sequencing template. Repertoires were generated with immunoSEQ multiplex PCR, while TCRdb's copy carries only in-frame clones and drops some. The table has about 110,000 clones, less than 90% seen once. This specimen comes from a study of CD8+ T cells in alopecia areata. Germline CDR1 reads MNHEY; CDR2 reads SVGAGI. The CDR3 runs to 16 residues. V was clipped by 0 bases and J by 2 bases, with 10 bases between them. Study-wide results and limits: Amid tofacitinib therapy, many expanded lesional clones stayed present in scalp and blood. Higher clonality than in normal scalp was seen in lesional scalp, especially alopecia totalis/universalis.

As to treatment: oral pan-JAK inhibitor, 5-10 mg twice daily. The sequencing used CD8+ T cells sorted from blood, collected at week 24, from a patient treated with tofacitinib. This chain links TRBV6-5 with TRBJ2-2, with TRBD2 as a possible D gene (5 bases). The clonotype comes from a human donor with alopecia areata. The CDR3 protein is CASSYSGSGNTGELFF. Written as DNA, the CDR3 is TGTGCCAGCAGTTACTCAGGGAGTGGAAACACCGGGGAGCTGTTTTTT.